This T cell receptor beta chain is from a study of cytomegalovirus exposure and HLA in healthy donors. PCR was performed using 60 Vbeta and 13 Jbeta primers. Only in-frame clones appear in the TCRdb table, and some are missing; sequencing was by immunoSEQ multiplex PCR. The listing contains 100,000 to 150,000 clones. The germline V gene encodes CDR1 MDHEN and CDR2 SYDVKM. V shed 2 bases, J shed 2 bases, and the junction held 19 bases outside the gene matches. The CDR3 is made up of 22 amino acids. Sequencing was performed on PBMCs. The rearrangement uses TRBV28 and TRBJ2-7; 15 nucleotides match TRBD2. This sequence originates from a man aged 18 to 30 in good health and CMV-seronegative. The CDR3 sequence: CASSLGQLLGLAGGPTTYEQYF. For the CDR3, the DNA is TGTGCCAGCAGTTTAGGGCAGCTCTTGGGACTAGCGGGAGGACCAACTACCTACGAGCAGTACTTC.